The TCR beta chain described here comes from a study of cytomegalovirus exposure and HLA in healthy donors (dated by TCRdb to between 2016 and 2019). Background on the whole study: An earlier analysis of some 600 of the donors reported roughly 300 Gb of sequence data and 95 million to 120 million unique TCR beta sequences obtained from 150 million to 200 million T cells. Around 300 gigabases of sequencing data and around 87 million unique TCR sequences were included in an early release covering roughly 600 HLA-typed donors. Among the approximately 400 genotyped donors, around 79% belonged to the genetic ancestry cluster associated with self-reported Caucasian donors. The aim of the study was to test whether cataloging public T cell receptors could identify signatures of past pathogen exposure. The T cell repertoires of about 700 subjects were profiled by immunosequencing and related to cytomegalovirus serostatus. Besides the first cohort of around 670 subjects, a separate validation cohort made up of some 110 different subjects was used. The study combined high-throughput TCR immunosequencing, statistical association of individual TCRs with disease status, and machine learning to predict cytomegalovirus infection status. To study patterns of TCR occurrence, a later analysis re-analyzed previously published TCR beta repertoires from several hundred donors and added high-resolution HLA genotyping. Rather than drawing on any new phenotypic data, the later analysis identified candidate immune exposures from TCR beta sequences and the way those sequences occurred across donors. An earlier analysis of 500 to 750 of the donors applied high-throughput TCR beta sequencing to assess whether each TCR beta V gene segment acted as functional or pseudogenic. Donor age, sex, ethnicity and CMV serostatus were compiled alongside the repertoire data. In a later genetic analysis, genome-wide SNP genotypes for about 55% of the roughly 700 donors were used, and that subset was treated as a discovery cohort. Every repertoire in the discovery cohort had been generated on one and the same sequencing platform. Both class I and class II loci were covered by HLA typing, at four-digit resolution. Typing coverage varied by locus: 629-630 donors for A, B, C, DRB1 and DQB1; approximately 500 for DQA1; more than 600 for DPA1; under 490 for DPB1. Because of strong linkage in the cohort, roughly 5 DR-DQ haplotypes were treated as single units for association and clustering. Among around 400 genotyped donors of the cohort, an average of 235,054 unique TCR beta nucleotide sequences were sequenced per donor, about a sixth of them non-productive.

CDR1 and CDR2 are drawn from the germline V gene (reference sequence): SEHNR, FQNEAQ. The trim is 4 bases for V and 3 bases for J, with a gap of 13 bases between the germline ends. The CDR3 runs 15 residues from the cysteine to the phenylalanine. Solely the CDR3 DNA is kept, with 45 bases framed from the first base. The cohort was made up of 500 to 850 healthy bone marrow donors. At the time of sampling, every cohort member was nominally healthy, though immune exposures that went unrecorded were likely present. The donor tested CMV seronegative, placing the donor among the approximately 360 seronegative members of the cohort. Every donor gave a peripheral blood sample, and the peripheral blood mononuclear cells from that sample were used for TCR beta sequencing. The Qiagen DNeasy Blood Extraction Kit was used to extract genomic DNA from the blood cell samples. Library construction relied on the immunoSEQ multiplex PCR assay. A mixture of 60 forward primers for TCR Vbeta segments and 13 reverse primers for TCR Jbeta segments was used in the multiplex PCR. The CDR3 region of rearranged TCR beta genes was amplified from genomic DNA with a multiplex PCR assay. The amplified TCR beta libraries were sequenced on the Illumina HiSeq System as 87-base-pair reads. Processing in the source paper ran as follows. A later analysis counted some 80 million unique TCR beta chains across the approximately 700 repertoires, and 9.5 million to 11 million of these chains were shared by at least two donors. A nearest-neighbor algorithm error-corrected the raw reads and collapsed the reads into unique sequences, merging closely related sequences to remove PCR and sequencing errors. V, D and J gene segments were assigned by aligning CDR3 sequences to IMGT reference sequences. Each retained sequence needed at least a six-nucleotide match to both a V gene segment and a J gene segment. Rearrangements were called productive when the CDR3 lacked stop codons and stayed in frame with V and J; all others were non-productive. CDR3 was defined according to IMGT convention as the region running from the second conserved V-encoded cysteine to the conserved J-encoded phenylalanine. In an earlier analysis of around 570 of the donors, sequences lacking an unambiguous match to a single V gene segment were excluded. In an earlier analysis of 587 of the donors, a V segment was called functional when productive rearrangements were above 56.7%, and segregating when the standard deviation between donors exceeded 5%. A statistical classification framework was developed to diagnose cytomegalovirus status using the catalog of TCR beta chain sequences. In a later analysis, TCR nucleotide sequences were compared against IMGT/GENE-DB human TR gene sequences so that V and J genes could be assigned. In a later analysis, CDR3 sequences and most-parsimonious VDJ recombination scenarios were assigned using the TCRdist pipeline. In a later analysis, every TCR beta chain was defined by the combination of its CDR3 amino acid sequence and its V-gene family, and reads without a unique V-gene family were dropped. A later analysis removed several hundred highly shared, low-generation-probability nucleotide sequences to deal with suspected cross-contamination and a sequencing artifact. In a later analysis, a clonal expansion index was calculated for each public chain from normalized within-repertoire ranks of inferred template counts. In a later analysis, generation probabilities were computed using a VDJ recombination model fitted to out-of-frame rearrangements, and the results were checked against IGoR. Hypergeometric tests were used in a later analysis to score TCR-TCR, TCR-HLA and TCR-CMV co-occurrence, with a repertoire-size bias correction applied to the TCR pairs. To estimate false discovery rates, a later analysis permuted the HLA or CMV assignments 20 times. In a later analysis, co-occurring TCRs were grouped with DBSCAN, and TCRdist sequence similarity was added when clustering was performed within HLA-allele-positive subsets. Repertoires with fewer than 30,000 or more than 120,000 public chains, plus five repertoires with anomalous nucleotide sharing, were excluded from co-occurrence clustering. Here the immuneACCESS table is served through TCRdb, limited to in-frame sequences with V and J called. Missing clones are a known gap in these copies; in checked studies unresolved V genes cover under half, and the rest lacks a known reason. V and J calls and clone size are given by that table; D and trimming were obtained from the DNA. The table held for this sample gives 130,000 to 150,000 clones. The ten largest clones take up roughly 2.6% of the sample.

On this clone: No cognate antigen has been identified for it.

General conclusions and limits of the study: V-gene and J-gene trimming of TCR beta chains was associated with a missense DCLRE1C variant in a later genetic analysis, and the association was replicated in an independent cohort. In vitro tests confirmed that a few of the cytomegalovirus-associated TCR beta chains recognize cytomegalovirus antigens. The presence/absence analyses assumed that sequencing depth was roughly uniform across donors, and that assumption may not be true. The sequencing pipeline was judged likely to have produced a cluster of highly shared sequence variants as a technical artifact. Only TCR beta chains were sequenced in this cohort, and the absence of alpha or paired-chain data limited detectable features. According to a later analysis, parvovirus B19, influenza, CMV and Epstein-Barr virus appeared linked to several top co-occurrence clusters. Linkage disequilibrium might explain the correlated functional status among segregating V segments, but an unknown experimental factor could not be excluded. In both the original and validation cohorts, the classifier was reported to diagnose cytomegalovirus status with high specificity and sensitivity. In an earlier analysis of some 500 of the donors, most TCR beta V segments appeared in productive rearrangements about 87% or about 30% of the time, broadly matching IMGT annotations. Compared with equally common non-associated chains, HLA-associated TCR beta chains in a later analysis were more clonally expanded and had lower generation probabilities. The 87-base-pair reads could not distinguish some IMGT-functional V segments, including TRBV6-2 and TRBV6-3, so those segments were excluded. When HLA alleles, especially DR and DQ, strongly co-occurred, attributing TCR associations to individual alleles was difficult. Most TCR sequences were observed very rarely across donors, whereas some public TCRs were present in many individuals. HLA typing was unavailable for some donors at each locus, so association tests used only the typed subset. Most CMV-associated TCR beta chains appeared to be HLA-restricted in a later analysis, and the HLA associations seemed to be driven largely by CMV exposure. Over 15 rarely observed V segments, including chromosome 9 orphons, were excluded from the earlier analysis of some 590 of the donors because counts were too low. It was suggested by the authors that the approach could potentially be generalized to other disease states and immunological phenotypes. A further reported finding was that TCR beta sequences accurately predicted the HLA-A and HLA-B alleles for most subjects in the first cohort. In a later analysis, over 15,000 TCR beta sequences were associated with specific HLA alleles at a false discovery rate of 0.05. For the cohort, immune exposure information was limited to CMV serostatus. According to a later genetic analysis, donors in an Asian-associated ancestry cluster had fewer N-insertions in productive TCRs than the roughly 670-donor mean. In a later analysis, the rate of TCR association differed among HLA loci, with DRB1 alleles having the most associated TCRs and HLA-C alleles having the fewest. The study listed 150 to 200 TCR beta chains as associated with cytomegalovirus.

The origin of this receptor is a man aged 35 to 55 in good health and CMV-seronegative. Rearrangement joined TRBV7-9 to TRBJ2-1, and possibly TRBD2, on 6 matching bases. The material sequenced was PBMCs. The CDR3 corresponds to CASSSGRTNYNEQFF. The nucleotide sequence is TGTGCCAGCAGCTCTGGGAGGACCAACTACAATGAGCAGTTCTTC.